This is a list of T cell receptor beta chains from one sample in a study of T cells in Graves' hyperthyroidism and ophthalmopathy. MiXCR, run by TCRdb on the multiplex PCR reads, gives a single entry per CDR3 protein. The sample shows hundreds of thousands of distinct CDR3 sequences, 15% to 20% of them seen only once. The material sequenced was blood. The receptors shown here come from a man aged 40-55 years with Graves' ophthalmopathy. The conserved cysteine and the conserved F or W are not part of the CDR3 here. The order of the fields is D gene, V gene, CDR3 protein. D genes are given only for firm matches.

NA | TRBV30 | AWSDWAGNTDTQY
TRBD1 | TRBV11-2 | ASSQAPSGTGSYEQY
TRBD1 | TRBV7-2 | ASSQQGSTGELF
NA | TRBV15 | ATGDGVYEQY
TRBD2 | TRBV11-3 | ASSLLAGYPTDTQY
NA | TRBV29-1 | SVGGPNEQF
TRBD2 | TRBV7-2 | ASSLAPGLAGRGAF
NA | TRBV7-9 | ASRSKGDTEAF
TRBD1 | TRBV12-3/TRBV12-4 | ASSLRDRGIYGYT
NA | TRBV7-9 | ASRPAHEAF
NA | TRBV18 | ASSRTVSNQPQH
NA | TRBV7-3 | ASSRDGLNTEAF
NA | TRBV24-1 | ATSDLSGELF
NA | TRBV7-2 | ASSLDRVANWQF
NA | TRBV9 | ASSVQPQGREQY
NA | TRBV7-9 | ASSLGGRINTGELF
NA | TRBV20-1 | SAREVIHSYEQY
NA | TRBV12-3/TRBV12-4 | ASSMTFEGTEAF
NA | TRBV6-1 | ASRVRSYEQY
TRBD2 | TRBV30 | AWSKARWGGIPSYEQY
NA | TRBV7-9 | ASSSPGRESYGYT
NA | TRBV29-1 | SVEAPPGTMVVYGYT
TRBD1 | TRBV10-3 | AIRGTGSSYEQY
NA | TRBV20-1 | SARDQGVWF
NA | TRBV5-1 | ASSSAGLSGANVLT
NA | TRBV28 | ASSGPDSGYT
NA | TRBV24-1 | ATSDADRYT
NA | TRBV27 | ASSKQGGTYEQY
TRBD1 | TRBV5-1 | ASSLGTGTYGYT